The rows below give T cell receptor beta chains drawn from one sample of a study of cytomegalovirus exposure and HLA in healthy donors. TCRdb keeps only in-frame clones here, not all; method: immunoSEQ multiplex PCR. The sample shows 100,000 to 150,000 clones, about 90% of them seen only once. The specimen was PBMCs. The receptors shown here come from a woman under 30 in good health and CMV-seronegative. The CDR3 runs from the conserved cysteine through the conserved F or W. D genes are given only for firm matches. Clone size, where shown, is once, few, many, or a class for clones that have expanded.

V gene	CDR3 length	D gene	clone size	J gene	CDR3 DNA	CDR3 protein
TRBV27	14	TRBD1	.	TRBJ1-1	TGTGCCAGCAGTATACAGGGGGAGGGCACTGAAGCTTTCTTT	CASSIQGEGTEAFF
TRBV7-3	15	TRBD1	.	TRBJ2-7	TGTGCCAGCAGCGTCGGACAGGGGGAGACCTACGAGCAGTACTTC	CASSVGQGETYEQYF
TRBV13	15	.	.	TRBJ2-5	TGTGCCAGCAGCTTAGGGGACAGAGCCCAAGAGACCCAGTACTTC	CASSLGDRAQETQYF
TRBV2	14	TRBD1	.	TRBJ2-3	TGTGCCAGCAGGACAGGGGGAGTTACAGATACGCAGTATTTT	CASRTGGVTDTQYF
TRBV2	13	TRBD1	.	TRBJ2-7	TGTGCCACCAGACAGGGGATTACCTACGAGCAGTACTTC	CATRQGITYEQYF
TRBV29-1	14	.	.	TRBJ1-1	TGCAGCGTGAGAGCGACAGGCTCTAACACTGAAGCTTTCTTT	CSVRATGSNTEAFF
TRBV7-9	13	.	once	TRBJ2-3	TGTGCCAGCAGCCCCGTCTACACAGATACGCAGTATTTT	CASSPVYTDTQYF
TRBV5-8	14	.	.	TRBJ1-2	TGTGCCAGCAGCCTGGTGGCGGGGACCTATGGCTACACCTTC	CASSLVAGTYGYTF
TRBV19	15	TRBD2	few	TRBJ2-3	TGTGCCAGTAGTATCATCCTAGCGGGTGCTGATACGCAGTATTTT	CASSIILAGADTQYF
TRBV11-3	18	TRBD2	.	TRBJ2-1	TGTGCCAGCAGCTTACCGGCGACTAGCGGGAGGGCCAACAATGAGCAGTTCTTC	CASSLPATSGRANNEQFF
TRBV28	16	.	.	TRBJ2-7	TGTGCCAGCAGTCCGAGGACAGACCATCCCACCTACGAGCAGTACTTC	CASSPRTDHPTYEQYF
TRBV6-1	15	TRBD1	.	TRBJ1-5	TGTGCCAGCAGTGCAGCGACAGGGGGTGAGCAGCCCCAGCATTTT	CASSAATGGEQPQHF
TRBV28	12	.	once	TRBJ1-4	TGTGCCAGCAAGGAGGGAAATGAAAAACTGTTTTTT	CASKEGNEKLFF
TRBV19	15	TRBD2	.	TRBJ2-2	TGTGCCAGTAGTGTCCGGGAGGTCGCTACCGGGGAGCTGTTTTTT	CASSVREVATGELFF
TRBV5-1	15	TRBD2	.	TRBJ2-5	TGCGCCAGCAGCTTAGGTAGCGGGGCCCAAGAGACCCAGTACTTC	CASSLGSGAQETQYF
TRBV7-8	16	.	.	TRBJ1-1	TGTGCCAGCAGTCCACGTTACAGGGCCCGGAACACTGAAGCTTTCTTT	CASSPRYRARNTEAFF
TRBV5-1	15	TRBD2	.	TRBJ2-1	TGCGCCAGCAGCTCGAAGGCTAGCGGGAGGGGTGAGCAGTTCTTC	CASSSKASGRGEQFF
TRBV6-6	13	TRBD1	.	TRBJ2-3	TGTGCCAGCAGTTACTCGGGACAGGGGACGCAGTATTTT	CASSYSGQGTQYF
TRBV13	16	TRBD2	once	TRBJ2-2	TGTGCCAGCACCCTTCTAGCGGGAGGACCCGACGGGGAGCTGTTTTTT	CASTLLAGGPDGELFF
TRBV28	16	TRBD1	.	TRBJ1-4	TGTGCCACCCCAGTAGCTCGGGACAGGTCAAATGAAAAACTGTTTTTT	CATPVARDRSNEKLFF
TRBV25-1	15	.	.	TRBJ2-1	TGTGCCAGCAGTCCTGAGGGAACCTTAAACAATGAGCAGTTCTTC	CASSPEGTLNNEQFF
TRBV11-2	13	.	.	TRBJ1-2	TGTGCCAGCAGCTTAGGACAGATCTATGGCTACACCTTC	CASSLGQIYGYTF
TRBV6-5	15	.	.	TRBJ1-6	TGTGCCAGCAGTTACACGGGGAACTATAATTCACCCCTCCACTTT	CASSYTGNYNSPLHF
TRBV7-9	16	.	.	TRBJ2-2	TGTGCCAGCACCAACCCGGGGGATTACAACACCGGGGAGCTGTTTTTT	CASTNPGDYNTGELFF
TRBV7-6	13	.	.	TRBJ1-1	TGTGCCAGCAGCCGGACAGAGAACACTGAAGCTTTCTTT	CASSRTENTEAFF
TRBV28	16	TRBD1	.	TRBJ1-4	TGTGCCAGCAGCAGAAAGACAGGGAATGTCCATGAAAAACTGTTTTTT	CASSRKTGNVHEKLFF
TRBV14	15	TRBD2	.	TRBJ2-7	TGTGCCAGCAGCCCACTGACTAGCGGGAGCTACGAGCAGTACTTC	CASSPLTSGSYEQYF
TRBV11-3	13	.	.	TRBJ2-5	TGTGCCAGCACCCCGGGACATCAAGAGACCCAGTACTTC	CASTPGHQETQYF
TRBV7-3	15	.	.	TRBJ1-2	TGTGCCAGCAGCTTAGGGATAGGAGGGAACTATGGCTACACCTTC	CASSLGIGGNYGYTF
TRBV5-4	12	.	few	TRBJ2-2	TGTGCCAGCAGCCTCCAGGACGGGGAGCTGTTTTTT	CASSLQDGELFF
TRBV7-2	13	TRBD2	.	TRBJ2-2	TGTGCCAGCAGCTCGCGGGGGACCGGGGAGCTGTTTTTT	CASSSRGTGELFF
TRBV4-2	16	TRBD1	.	TRBJ2-2	TGTGCCAGCAGCCAAGGTTCGACAGGGGGTCCCGGGGAGCTGTTTTTT	CASSQGSTGGPGELFF
TRBV5-6	15	.	.	TRBJ2-3	TGTGCCAGCAGCTTGGGGCCGACTAGCACAGATACGCAGTATTTT	CASSLGPTSTDTQYF
TRBV7-2	15	TRBD2	.	TRBJ2-7	TGTGCCAGCAGCTTAAGGCTAGCGGGAACCTACGAGCAGTACTTC	CASSLRLAGTYEQYF
TRBV11-3	17	.	.	TRBJ2-5	TGTGCCAGCAGCGCGGAGGGGGCCGACCCAACCCAAGAGACCCAGTACTTC	CASSAEGADPTQETQYF
TRBV11-2	16	TRBD2	.	TRBJ2-1	TGTGCCAGCAGCTCCCGAGGCGGGGGGAGTTACAATGAGCAGTTCTTC	CASSSRGGGSYNEQFF
TRBV12-5	17	TRBD1	.	TRBJ1-5	TGTGCTAGTGGTTTGGTACCCCCGGGACAGTTACCCCAGCCCCAGCATTTT	CASGLVPPGQLPQPQHF
TRBV6-1	15	TRBD1	.	TRBJ1-5	TGTGCCAGCTACACAGGGGGCCTCAGCAATCAGCCCCAGCATTTT	CASYTGGLSNQPQHF
TRBV28	13	.	.	TRBJ2-7	TGTGCCAGCAGTCCAGGGGTACTGAGGGAGCAGTACTTC	CASSPGVLREQYF
TRBV5-1	18	TRBD1	.	TRBJ1-5	TGCGCCAGCAGGAGGGGGACAGGGGGCGCATTGGGCAATCAGCCCCAGCATTTT	CASRRGTGGALGNQPQHF
TRBV5-4	13	TRBD2	.	TRBJ2-5	TGTGCCAGCAGCTCCGGGAGGACAGAGACCCAGTACTTC	CASSSGRTETQYF
TRBV30	17	TRBD1	.	TRBJ2-2	TGTGCCTGGAGGGGCTACAGGGGGGTCGATGACACCGGGGAGCTGTTTTTT	CAWRGYRGVDDTGELFF
TRBV5-8	15	TRBD1	.	TRBJ1-5	TGTGCCAGCAGCCGCGGGACAGGGGGATTGCAGCCCCAGCATTTT	CASSRGTGGLQPQHF
TRBV4-1	16	.	.	TRBJ2-5	TGCGCCAGCAGCCAAGACTGGGCAAAGCGAGGGGAGACCCAGTACTTC	CASSQDWAKRGETQYF
TRBV2	14	TRBD1	.	TRBJ2-7	TGTGCCAGCAGTGAAGGGTGGATACAGGGGGAGCAGTACTTC	CASSEGWIQGEQYF
TRBV5-1	15	.	.	TRBJ1-2	TGCGCCAGCAGCTTGGGGGTTCTAAGAGGTTACGGCTACACCTTC	CASSLGVLRGYGYTF
TRBV7-9	16	.	.	TRBJ2-1	TGTGCCAGCATCGGACCCGAGGCTAGCGCCTACAGTGAGCAGTTCTTC	CASIGPEASAYSEQFF
TRBV9	15	.	.	TRBJ2-3	TGTGCCAGCAGCGGACCGGGACAACTCACAGATACGCAGTATTTT	CASSGPGQLTDTQYF
TRBV2	12	.	.	TRBJ2-7	TGTGCCAGCTTGACAGGATCCTACGAGCAGTACTTC	CASLTGSYEQYF
TRBV28	15	TRBD1	.	TRBJ1-1	TGTGCCAGCAGTTCAGGGACAGGGCGATACGACGAAGCTTTCTTT	CASSSGTGRYDEAFF
TRBV6-4	15	TRBD1	many	TRBJ2-5	TGTGCCAGCAGTGAGGGACAGGGGTCGTCTGAGACCCAGTACTTC	CASSEGQGSSETQYF
TRBV12-5	13	.	.	TRBJ2-7	TGTGCTAGTGGTTTGGGGCGGATCTACGAGCAGTACTTC	CASGLGRIYEQYF
TRBV7-3	17	TRBD2	.	TRBJ2-1	TGTGCCAGCAGCGTTGAGACTAGCGGGAGGGCCCTCAATGAGCAGTTCTTC	CASSVETSGRALNEQFF
TRBV4-3	15	.	.	TRBJ1-1	TGCGCCAGCAGCCAAGATTGGCAGGAGAACACTGAAGCTTTCTTT	CASSQDWQENTEAFF